The sequence of this T cell receptor (beta chain) was determined in a study of blood T cells in healthy people across ages. It was with a sample-barcoded 5' primer and a J-beta primer mix that a second PCR of roughly 7 to 11 cycles was run. Every cDNA molecule bore a tag from a template-switch adaptor containing 12 random nucleotides. TCRdb reprocessed the 5' RACE reads via MiXCR and lists one record per CDR3 protein. This repertoire shows 1.5 million to 2 million distinct CDR3 sequences, about 35% found once; its top ten account for about 10%. Study conclusions and caveats: Long-lived donors carried more naive CD4+ cells and greater diversity than aged donors. The percentage of naive T cells correlated strongly with TCR beta diversity.

Each sample had at least 6 million PBMCs isolated. Trimming cost V 2 bases and J 8 bases; bases outside gene matches: 15. Per the germline V gene, CDR1 is SGHTS and CDR2 is YDEGEE. The CDR3 sequence is 17 residues long. About this clonotype itself: As yet, its antigen is unknown.

The chain carries TRBV5-8 and TRBJ2-3; TRBD2 agrees at 9 bases. The sequenced sample was blood. The clonotype originates from a woman aged 25-40 years in good health. CDR3 region: CASSFMSSGELRGTQYF. In nucleotides, the CDR3 is TGTGCCAGCAGCTTTATGTCTAGCGGGGAACTTAGGGGTACGCAGTATTTT.